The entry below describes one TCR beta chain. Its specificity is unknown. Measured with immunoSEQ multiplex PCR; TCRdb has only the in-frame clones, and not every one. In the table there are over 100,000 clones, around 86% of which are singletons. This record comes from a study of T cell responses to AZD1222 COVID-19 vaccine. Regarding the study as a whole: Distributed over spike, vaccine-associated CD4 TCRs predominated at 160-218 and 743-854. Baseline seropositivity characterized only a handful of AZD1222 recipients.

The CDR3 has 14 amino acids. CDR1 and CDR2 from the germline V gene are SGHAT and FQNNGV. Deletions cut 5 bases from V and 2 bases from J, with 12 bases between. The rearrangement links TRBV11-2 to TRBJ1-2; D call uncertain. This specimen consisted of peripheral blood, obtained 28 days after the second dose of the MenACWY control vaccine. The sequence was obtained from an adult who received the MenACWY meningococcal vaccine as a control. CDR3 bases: TGTGCCAGCAGCGATCGCGGGCTGAACTATGGCTACACCTTC. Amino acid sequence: CASSDRGLNYGYTF. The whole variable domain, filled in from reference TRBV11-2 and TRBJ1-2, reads EAGVAQSPRYKIIEKRQSVAFWCNPISGHATLYWYQQILGQGPKLLIQFQNNGVVDDSQLPKDRFSAERLKGVDSTLKIQPAKLEDSAVYLCASSDRGLNYGYTFGSGTRLTVV.